These 28 T cell receptor beta chains came from one sample sequenced in a study of T cell repertoires in cytomegalovirus infection. Each CDR3 protein gets one entry after TCRdb re-called the reads with MiXCR. The sample has some 280,000 distinct CDR3 sequences; roughly an eighth are singletons. Input material: PBMCs. These receptors all come from a human donor in good health (CMV status not recorded). Some clones in this sample may be carry-over from other donors' samples.

This clonotype occurred many times. The V call is TRBV20-1, the J call TRBJ2-7, with D perhaps matching TRBD1 (5 bases). The CDR3 loop spans 13 amino acids. Per the germline V gene, CDR1 is DFQATT and CDR2 is SNEGSKA (reference sequence). V lost 2 bases and J lost 2, with 10 bases in between. CDR3 nucleotides: TGCAGTGCTAGATATTCAGGGACCTACGAGCAGTACTTC. Protein: CSARYSGTYEQYF.

This chain connects TRBV20-1 to TRBJ2-3, with D unresolved. V was trimmed by 5 bases and J by 6 bases, leaving 3 bases between them. CDR1 and CDR2 from the germline V gene are DFQATT and SNEGSKA (reference sequence). The CDR3 has 9 amino acids. The CDR3 DNA follows: TGCAGTGCTGAGGATACGCAGTATTTT. Encoded protein: CSAEDTQYF.

This clonotype was picked up many times. The J gene is TRBJ2-2, the V gene TRBV7-2; 7 bases are shared with TRBD2. Germline-derived CDR1 and CDR2 are SGHTA and FQGNSA. The CDR3 has 18 amino acids. V trimming: 2 bases; J trimming: 0 bases; junction bases outside the gene matches: 9. CDR3 in DNA: TGTGCCAGCAGCTTATATTACGGGAGGACCGCGAACACCGGGGAGCTGTTTTTT. Translating it yields CASSLYYGRTANTGELFF.

V is TRBV12-3 or TRBV12-4 and J is TRBJ2-7; 7 bases agree with TRBD1. The trim removed 4 bases at V and 1 base at J, leaving 4 bases unmatched. The CDR3 contains 14 residues. DNA of the CDR3: TGTGCCAGCAGTTGGGACAGAGTATCCTACGAGCAGTACTTC. It yields the protein CASSWDRVSYEQYF.

This clonotype was observed a handful of times. The CDR3 loop is CASSARQGQAFF. In DNA, the CDR3 is TGTGCCAGCAGCGCCAGACAGGGCCAAGCTTTCTTT. The chain employs TRBV9 and TRBJ1-1; 7 bases are shared with TRBD1. The V segment lost 3 bases and the J segment 9 bases; nucleotides outside the gene matches: 5. Germline assignment: CDR1 SGDLS and CDR2 YYNGEE. The CDR3 has 12 residues.

This clonotype was detected ten times or more. The chain joins TRBV5-6 to TRBJ2-1; 10 bases map to TRBD2. CDR3 length: 19 amino acids. V shed 2 bases, J shed 0 bases, and the junction held 11 bases outside the gene matches. Germline lookup yields CDR1 SGHDT and CDR2 YYEEEE. As DNA, the CDR3 is TGTGCCAGCAGCTTCAGGACTAGCGGTTTTCAGAGCTCCTACAATGAGCAGTTCTTC. Translation gives CASSFRTSGFQSSYNEQFF.

This clonotype was counted once. For the CDR3, the DNA is TGTGCCAGCTCACCATCTTCAGGAGCCACCGGGGAGCTGTTTTTT. Translated, it gives CASSPSSGATGELFF. The chain carries TRBV18 and TRBJ2-2; D not certain. The CDR3 is 15 residues long. The V end lost 2 bases, the J end lost 4 bases, and 11 bases lay between the germline ends. The germline V gene encodes CDR1 KGHSH and CDR2 LQKENI.

This clonotype showed up just a few times. The chain is built from TRBV4-1 and TRBJ2-2, with 8 bases fitting TRBD2. The CDR3 runs 16 residues. Germline V gene data show CDR1 as MGHRA and CDR2 as YSYEKL. The trim removed 10 bases at V and 7 bases at J, leaving 17 bases unmatched. The CDR3 sequence: CATSSVTGTSHGELFF. CDR3 bases: TGCGCCACGTCTTCGGTGACCGGGACTAGTCACGGGGAGCTGTTTTTT.

This clonotype was found a few times. The chain recombines TRBV12-5 with TRBJ1-2, with TRBD1 matching over 10 bases. Germline loops: CDR1 LGHNT, CDR2 FRNRAP. The J segment lost 7 bases and the V segment lost 5 bases, leaving 4 bases of the junction unmatched. There are 13 residues in the CDR3. DNA for the CDR3: TGTGCTAGTGGTCCCGGGACAGGGGCTGGCTACACCTTC. Translated, it gives CASGPGTGAGYTF.

This clonotype was counted many times. J is TRBJ2-3 and V is TRBV28, with TRBD2 identical over 9 bases. Germline assignment: CDR1 MDHEN and CDR2 SYDVKM. V trimming: 4 bases; J trimming: 5 bases; junction bases outside the gene matches: 4. The CDR3 totals 14 residues. The CDR3 nucleotides are TGTGCCAGCAGTTCCGCGGGGGGGAGAGATACGCAGTATTTT. It is translated as CASSSAGGRDTQYF. Looking up the rest from reference TRBV28 and TRBJ2-3 gives the full variable domain: DVKVTQSSRYLVKRTGEKVFLECVQDMDHENMFWYRQDPGLGLRLIYFSYDVKMKEKGDIPEGYSVSREKKERFSLILESASTNQTSMYLCASSSAGGRDTQYFGPGTRLTVL.

The CDR3 spells CASSYGHSGAGELFF. DNA for the CDR3: TGTGCCAGCAGTTACGGGCATAGTGGCGCCGGGGAGCTGTTTTTT. The genes are TRBV6-6 and TRBJ2-2; no clear D gene. The CDR3 covers 15 residues. Per germline, CDR1 MNHNY and CDR2 SVGAGI (reference sequence). V was trimmed by 2 bases and J by 6 bases, leaving 13 bases between them.

In this sample, this clonotype turned up a few times. The J gene is TRBJ1-2, the V gene TRBV11-2; unclear D gene. This CDR3 has 14 residues. Per germline, CDR1 SGHAT and CDR2 FQNNGV. The ends were cut back, 3 bases at V and 5 bases at J, with 13 bases in the middle. The CDR3 here is CASSFQQTLYGYTF. The CDR3 region has the DNA TGTGCCAGCAGCTTCCAACAGACCCTTTATGGCTACACCTTC. Combining the CDR3 with reference TRBV11-2 and TRBJ1-2 gives the whole variable domain EAGVAQSPRYKIIEKRQSVAFWCNPISGHATLYWYQQILGQGPKLLIQFQNNGVVDDSQLPKDRFSAERLKGVDSTLKIQPAKLEDSAVYLCASSFQQTLYGYTFGSGTRLTVV.

The table lists this clonotype with many counts. The genes are TRBV7-3 and TRBJ1-3; possibly TRBD1 for D (5 bases). V was pared by 5 bases and J by 2 bases, with 16 bases between. In germline, CDR1 is SGHTA, CDR2 FQGTGA. CDR3 length equals 16 residues. The CDR3 DNA reads TGTGCCAGCAGCCTACGACGGGGGACCGCTGGAAACACCATATATTTT. Residues: CASSLRRGTAGNTIYF. The variable domain in full, completed from reference TRBV7-3 and TRBJ1-3, reads GAGVSQTPSNKVTEKGKYVELRCDPISGHTALYWYRQSLGQGPEFLIYFQGTGAADDSGLPNDRFFAVRPEGSVSTLKIQRTERGDSAVYLCASSLRRGTAGNTIYFGEGSWLTVV.

This clonotype was detected a few times. The chain recombines TRBV28 with TRBJ2-7; 11 positions agree with TRBD1. From germline, CDR1 is MDHEN and CDR2 SYDVKM. This CDR3 is built from 16 residues. V lost 1 base to trimming and J lost 5 bases; unmatched junction nucleotides: 7. CDR3 sequence (DNA): TGTGCCAGCAGTTTATTCGTCGGACAGGGGGCCGACGAGCAGTACTTC. Protein sequence: CASSLFVGQGADEQYF.

The table lists this clonotype with a few counts. The rearrangement uses TRBV4-2 and TRBJ2-6; D remains ambiguous. CDR1 and CDR2 (germline): LGHNA, YNFKEQ. The CDR3 has 15 amino acids. Trimming removed 3 bases from V and 3 bases from J, with 9 bases in between. The CDR3, as DNA: TGTGCCAGCAGCCAGTCGTTCTTTGGGGCCAACGTCCTGACTTTC. Translating gives CASSQSFFGANVLTF.

This clonotype was seen many times. In nucleotides, the CDR3 is TGTGCCAGCAGCTTGGAGATAGCGGGGGACATAGCAGATACGCAGTATTTT. Amino acids: CASSLEIAGDIADTQYF. The chain uses TRBV7-6 and TRBJ2-3, with 9 bases matching TRBD2. The germline V gene has CDR1 SGHVS and CDR2 FNYEAQ. V shed 3 bases and J 4 bases; nucleotides not matched to a gene: 11. The CDR3 extends over 17 amino acids.

V and J are TRBV7-9 and TRBJ2-1; D perhaps matches TRBD2 (6 bases). The germline V and J ends were trimmed by 5 bases and 6 bases, with 17 bases remaining between them. Germline CDR1 is SEHNR and CDR2 is FQNEAQ (reference sequence). The CDR3 loop spans 15 amino acids. CDR3 nucleotide sequence: TGTGCCAGCAGCCCGCGGGACTTCCGTGGCAATGAGCAGTTCTTC. Its protein product is CASSPRDFRGNEQFF. Full variable domain (outside the CDR3, taken from reference TRBV7-9 and TRBJ2-1): DTGVSQNPRHKITKRGQNVTFRCDPISEHNRLYWYRQTLGQGPEFLTYFQNEAQLEKSRLLSDRFSAERPKGSFSTLEIQRTEQGDSAMYLCASSPRDFRGNEQFFGPGTRLTVL.

This clonotype was detected only a few times. The V gene is TRBV29-1, the J gene TRBJ2-6, with a possible D match to TRBD1 (6 bases). CDR3 size: 16 residues. CDR1 is SQVTM, CDR2 ANQGSEA, per germline. The V gene lost 4 bases and the J gene lost 0 bases, with 13 bases spanning the gap. The CDR3 protein is CSVARDTDSGANVLTF. DNA for the CDR3: TGCAGCGTTGCTCGGGACACAGACTCTGGGGCCAACGTCCTGACTTTC.

This rearrangement joins TRBV18 to TRBJ2-5; possible D gene TRBD1, 6 bases. Trimming removed 3 bases from V and 4 bases from J, with 18 bases in between. Germline V CDR1 and CDR2: KGHSH, LQKENI. The CDR3 length is 16 residues. The CDR3 loop reads CASSPPARTEGETQYF. CDR3 DNA sequence: TGTGCCAGCTCACCCCCTGCCCGGACAGAGGGAGAGACCCAGTACTTC.

Only a few counts were recorded for this clonotype. The chain uses TRBV29-1 and TRBJ1-3; D call uncertain. There are 13 residues in the CDR3. Trimming stripped 5 bases from V and 2 bases from J, with 10 bases between. The V gene's germline CDR1 is SQVTM and CDR2 ANQGSEA. CDR3 protein: CSVTLTAGNTIYF. The CDR3 bases are TGCAGCGTTACCTTGACGGCTGGAAACACCATATATTTT.

In this sample, this clonotype turned up many times. The chain couples TRBV6-1 to TRBJ2-7, with D uncertain. CDR1 is MNHNS, CDR2 SASEGT, per germline. V was clipped by 5 bases and J by 2 bases, with 13 bases between them. The CDR3 consists of 14 residues. The CDR3 sequence: CASSRLFDPYEQYF. The CDR3 DNA reads as TGTGCCAGCAGTAGACTCTTCGACCCCTACGAGCAGTACTTC.

This clonotype has a count of ten or more. The CDR3 DNA is TGTGCTAGTGGTTTGGAGGAGAACACTGAAGCTTTCTTT. Its translation is CASGLEENTEAFF. This chain joins TRBV12-5 and TRBJ1-1; D remains ambiguous. CDR1 is LGHNT and CDR2 is FRNRAP in the germline V gene. With 1 base removed from V and 1 base from J, the gap between germline ends came to 4 bases. The CDR3 runs 13 residues.

This chain links TRBV9 with TRBJ1-3, with a tentative D call TRBD1 (5 bases). The CDR3 loop spans 15 amino acids. Trimming removed 0 bases at V and 4 bases at J, with 11 bases between. Per the germline V gene, CDR1 is SGDLS and CDR2 is YYNGEE. The CDR3 DNA sequence: TGTGCCAGCAGCGTAGCTGGAGGGACCGGAAACACCATATATTTT. Encoded protein: CASSVAGGTGNTIYF.

Many counts were recorded for this clonotype. The chain has TRBV12-3 or TRBV12-4 and TRBJ1-1; D not resolved. The V and J ends lost 5 bases and 1 base respectively, with 14 bases between them. CDR3 size: 15 residues. For the CDR3, the DNA is TGTGCCAGCAGTCCAACTGGGTACGGGAACACTGAAGCTTTCTTT. As protein: CASSPTGYGNTEAFF.

This rearrangement joins TRBV2 to TRBJ2-7, with 8 nucleotides matching TRBD1. Looked up from germline, CDR1 is SNHLY and CDR2 is FYNNEI. Losses at the gene ends were 6 bases for V and 6 bases for J; bases not matched to a gene: 7. This CDR3 has 13 amino acids. CDR3 residues: CASRGDRGGEQYF. The DNA for the CDR3 is TGTGCCAGCAGAGGTGACAGGGGCGGCGAGCAGTACTTC.

This clonotype was counted only a few times. The chain combines TRBV29-1 with TRBJ2-7; 12 bases match TRBD1. The CDR3 runs 13 residues. Germline V gives CDR1 SQVTM, CDR2 ANQGSEA. V was clipped by 3 bases and J by 7 bases; unmatched bases: 4. CDR3 sequence (DNA): TGCAGCGTTGAGGGACAGGGGGCGCTTGAGCAGTACTTC. It encodes CSVEGQGALEQYF.

This clonotype has ten or more counts. The chain links TRBV14 to TRBJ1-1, with D possibly being TRBD1 (6 bases). The CDR3 contains 15 residues. Germline V gene sequence: CDR1 SGHDN, CDR2 FVKESK. Trimming removed 4 bases at V and 0 bases at J, with 12 bases between. CDR3 in amino acids: CASSLGHLMNTEAFF. In nucleotides, the CDR3 is TGTGCCAGCAGCCTGGGACACCTCATGAACACTGAAGCTTTCTTT.

This clonotype appeared many times. The chain has TRBV7-9 and TRBJ1-2; D perhaps matches TRBD1 (6 bases). The CDR3 loop spans 15 amino acids. With 2 bases removed from V and 4 bases from J, the gap between germline ends came to 14 bases. Germline V gene data show CDR1 as SEHNR and CDR2 as FQNEAQ (reference sequence). CDR3 sequence (DNA): TGTGCCAGCAGCTTATCCCCGGGAGGGGGCTATGGCTACACCTTC. Residues: CASSLSPGGGYGYTF.